The clone carrying this T cell receptor (beta chain) came up many times. The data belong to a study of T cells in Graves' hyperthyroidism and ophthalmopathy. This CDR3 is 15 amino acids long. CDR1 is LGHDT, CDR2 YNNKEL, per germline (reference sequence). V lost 1 base to trimming and J lost 4 bases; unmatched junction nucleotides: 5. RNA transcripts provided the source from which TCR beta CDR3 regions were amplified. In the first-round RT-PCR of the TCR CDR3, the HTBI primer set was used. TCRdb analysed the multiplex PCR reads with MiXCR anew, one entry per CDR3 protein. The sample includes some 300,000 distinct CDR3 sequences, approximately 13% of them seen just once.

The chain uses TRBV3-1 and TRBJ2-5; 8 bases fit TRBD1. The sample taken for sequencing was blood. The TCR comes from a woman in her 40s with Graves' hyperthyroidism. CDR3 nucleotide sequence: TGTGCCAGCAGCCAAGTTGACAGGGGCGGAGAGACCCAGTACTTC. Protein product: CASSQVDRGGETQYF.